A single sample gave rise to the 23 T cell receptor beta chains below, sequenced in a study of OX40 agonist ivuxolimab in advanced cancers. Clones were read by immunoSEQ multiplex PCR, and TCRdb kept only the in-frame ones, dropping some. The data contain about 77,000 clones, around nine tenths of them seen just once; the ten biggest clones take up 4.8%. This sample comprised CD4+ or CD8+ T cells sorted from blood, obtained in a trial of the OX40 agonist ivuxolimab. These receptor sequences come from an adult with an advanced solid tumor such as melanoma, head and neck, liver or kidney cancer.

The CDR3 loop reads CASSFYFRDRGGGYTF. The DNA for the CDR3 is TGTGCCAGCAGTTTCTATTTCAGGGACAGGGGAGGAGGCTACACCTTC. V gene TRBV28 combines with J gene TRBJ1-2, with 10 bases fitting TRBD1. Germline assignment: CDR1 MDHEN and CDR2 SYDVKM. This CDR3 is built from 16 residues. With 3 bases clipped from V and 8 bases from J, the junction kept 12 bases outside the gene matches.

This clone has just one count. This chain joins TRBV7-8 and TRBJ1-3, with D possibly matching TRBD1 (5 bases). The CDR3 is made up of 16 amino acids. Germline V gene sequence: CDR1 SGHVS, CDR2 FQNEAQ. Deletions cut 4 bases from V and 0 bases from J, with 13 bases between. This chain's CDR3 is CASSSLTALSGNTIYF. CDR3 nucleotides: TGTGCCAGCAGCTCCCTGACAGCCCTCTCTGGAAACACCATATATTTT.

The rearrangement joins TRBV4-3 to TRBJ1-3; maybe TRBD1 (6 bases). Germline V gene lookup returns CDR1 LGHNA and CDR2 YSLEER. With 0 bases removed from V and 0 bases from J, the gap between germline ends came to 12 bases. This CDR3 spans 17 amino acids. The CDR3, as DNA: TGCGCCAGCAGCCAAGAAGTCCAGGGGACCTCTGGAAACACCATATATTTT. It specifies CASSQEVQGTSGNTIYF.

This chain links TRBV7-2 with TRBJ2-3; 7 bases are shared with TRBD1. This CDR3 has 13 residues. V shed 5 bases, J shed 6 bases, and the junction held 5 bases outside the gene matches. Germline lookup yields CDR1 SGHTA and CDR2 FQGNSA. For the CDR3, the DNA is TGTGCCAGCAGCCCACAGGGGACCGATACGCAGTATTTT. Translation: CASSPQGTDTQYF.

On this clone itself: Other DNA sequences of this sample code for an identical CDR3. This chain links TRBV5-1 with TRBJ2-7; D not resolved. Germline CDR1 reads SGHRS; CDR2 reads YFSETQ. Trimming took 0 bases from V and 2 from J, leaving 3 bases between them. The CDR3 consists of 12 residues. The CDR3, as DNA: TGCGCCAGCAGCTTGGGCGCCTACGAGCAGTACTTC. It specifies CASSLGAYEQYF. The full variable domain, completed using reference TRBV5-1 and TRBJ2-7, is KAGVTQTPRYLIKTRGQQVTLSCSPISGHRSVSWYQQTPGQGLQFLFEYFSETQRNKGNFPGRFSGRQFSNSRSEMNVSTLELGDSALYLCASSLGAYEQYFGPGTRLTVT.

The sample holds a few counts of this clone. The chain carries TRBV7-9 and TRBJ2-1; the D is unclear. The V gene lost 5 bases and the J gene lost 7 bases, with 6 bases spanning the gap. Germline CDR1 SEHNR, CDR2 FQNEAQ (reference sequence). The CDR3 is 11 amino acids. Here the CDR3 DNA reads TGTGCCAGCAGCCCCATAAATGAGCAGTTCTTC. Translating it yields CASSPINEQFF.

This clone has more than one count but fewer than ten. This chain links TRBV4-3 with TRBJ2-7, with a possible D match to TRBD1 (5 bases). The CDR3 covers 13 residues. Per the germline V gene, CDR1 is LGHNA and CDR2 is YSLEER. Trimming shortened V by 5 bases and J by 6 bases, and 14 bases separated the two germline ends. In nucleotides, the CDR3 is TGCGCCAGCAGCGCTACTTTCACAGGCGAGCAGTACTTC. Protein sequence: CASSATFTGEQYF.

The rearrangement uses TRBV25-1 and TRBJ1-4, with D possibly matching TRBD1 (6 bases). CDR3 length: 15 amino acids. The V gene's germline CDR1 is MGHDK and CDR2 SYGVNS. Trimming cost V 3 bases and J 11 bases, with 19 bases left between them. The CDR3: CASSDDRDIWGKLFF. The CDR3 DNA is TGTGCCAGCAGTGACGACCGGGACATATGGGGGAAACTGTTTTTT.

The rearrangement uses TRBV7-8 and TRBJ1-5; D is ambiguous. Per the germline V gene, CDR1 is SGHVS and CDR2 is FQNEAQ. V was trimmed by 1 base and J by 1 base, leaving 14 bases between them. The CDR3 length is 17 residues. The CDR3 DNA reads as TGTGCCAGCAGCTTAGGACTCAACACCTACAGCAATCAGCCCCAGCATTTT. Protein product: CASSLGLNTYSNQPQHF.

The chain carries TRBV6-6 and TRBJ1-1; no clear D. The CDR3 runs 13 residues. Per the germline V gene, CDR1 is MNHNY and CDR2 is SVGAGI (reference sequence). V lost 2 bases and J lost 5, with 9 bases in between. CDR3 in DNA: TGTGCCAGCAGTTACCTCATGGGGACTGAAGCTTTCTTT. Encoded protein: CASSYLMGTEAFF.

This chain joins TRBV5-4 and TRBJ2-3; 9 positions match TRBD2. This CDR3 has 15 amino acids. The V gene end was trimmed by 4 bases and the J gene end by 6 bases; junction bases not matched to a gene: 9. The germline V gene has CDR1 SGHNT and CDR2 YYREEE (reference sequence). CDR3 in amino acids: CASSPGTSPADTQYF. In DNA form, the CDR3 reads TGTGCCAGCAGCCCCGGGACTAGCCCGGCGGATACGCAGTATTTT.

The V call is TRBV5-4, the J call TRBJ1-1; 9 bases agree with TRBD1. The CDR3 sequence is 14 residues long. The V gene's germline CDR1 is SGHNT and CDR2 YYREEE (reference sequence). Unmatched junction bases numbered 2, after V lost 5 bases and J lost 0 bases. The CDR3 spells CASSWTGVNTEAFF. CDR3 coding DNA: TGTGCCAGCAGTTGGACAGGGGTGAACACTGAAGCTTTCTTT.

The genes are TRBV2 and TRBJ2-3; D ambiguous. Trimming shortened V by 7 bases and J by 8 bases, and 7 bases separated the two germline ends. The CDR3 consists of 10 residues. Germline V CDR1 and CDR2: SNHLY, FYNNEI. The CDR3 DNA follows: TGTGCCAGCAATAGTGCTACGCAGTATTTT. Translation: CASNSATQYF.

The chain employs TRBV28 and TRBJ2-6; no clear D. Per the germline V gene, CDR1 is MDHEN and CDR2 is SYDVKM. V was clipped by 2 bases and J by 0 bases, with 5 bases between them. This CDR3 has 15 amino acids. This CDR3 reads CASSLQGSGANVLTF. The CDR3, as DNA: TGTGCCAGCAGTTTACAAGGCTCTGGGGCCAACGTCCTGACTTTC.

The V gene is TRBV20-1, the J gene TRBJ2-1, with D unclear. V lost 6 bases and J 10 bases, leaving 10 bases between the germline ends. The germline CDR1 and CDR2 sequences are DFQATT and SNEGSKA (reference sequence). CDR3 size: 10 residues. CDR3 DNA: TGCAGTGCGGCGGAAAACGAGCAGTTCTTC. Its protein product is CSAAENEQFF.

The chain couples TRBV6-6 to TRBJ2-7, with 8 bases matching TRBD1. The CDR3 sequence is 15 residues long. Trimming took 6 bases from V and 1 from J; bases not matched to a gene: 8. Germline loops: CDR1 MNHNY, CDR2 SVGAGI (reference sequence). The CDR3 DNA reads TGTGCCAGCAGACCCGACAGGGGTTTATCCTACGAGCAGTACTTC. Its protein product is CASRPDRGLSYEQYF.

The CDR3 region has the DNA TGTGCCAGCAGCCCCGGGGCGAGCGTTTCCTACGAGCAGTACTTC. Its translation: CASSPGASVSYEQYF. V is TRBV16 and J is TRBJ2-7; D might be TRBD1 or TRBD2, each matching 5 bases. CDR1 and CDR2 (germline): KGHSY, FQNENV. The CDR3 runs 15 residues. The V end was cut by 4 bases, the J end by 1 base, with 14 bases between.

This chain connects TRBV7-2 to TRBJ1-2; TRBD1 aligns across 12 bases. The CDR3 sequence is 17 residues long. The trim removed 5 bases at V and 8 bases at J, leaving 15 bases unmatched. Germline loops: CDR1 SGHTA, CDR2 FQGNSA. CDR3 sequence: CASSPRMSGQGARGYTF. The CDR3 DNA sequence: TGTGCCAGCAGCCCCCGGATGTCGGGACAGGGGGCAAGAGGCTACACCTTC.

The count of this clone is one. The CDR3 DNA sequence: TGTGCCAGCAGCTCCCCACACAGGGGGCCTAATGAAAAACTGTTTTTT. Translating gives CASSSPHRGPNEKLFF. The V gene is TRBV7-9, the J gene TRBJ1-4, with TRBD1 matching over 9 bases. In germline, CDR1 is SEHNR, CDR2 FQNEAQ (reference sequence). This CDR3 has 16 residues. The junction had 6 bases not matched to a gene; V was cut back by 4 bases and J by 3 bases.

The table lists this clone with a few counts. The chain uses TRBV29-1 and TRBJ2-5, with 10 positions matching TRBD1. Germline V gene lookup returns CDR1 SQVTM and CDR2 ANQGSEA. The V segment lost 4 bases and the J segment 6 bases; nucleotides outside the gene matches: 8. The CDR3 sequence is 14 residues long. CDR3 DNA: TGCAGCGTTGTCGGAGACAGGGGGCAACAGACCCAGTACTTC. Translating gives CSVVGDRGQQTQYF.

The CDR3 DNA sequence: TGTGCCAGCAGCTTAGAACAGGGGAGGGAGACCCAGTACTTC. Amino acid sequence: CASSLEQGRETQYF. The genes are TRBV11-3 and TRBJ2-5, with D possibly TRBD1 on 7 matching bases. With 0 bases removed from V and 5 bases from J, the gap between germline ends came to 10 bases. Germline values: CDR1 SGHNT, CDR2 YENEEA. There are 14 residues in the CDR3.

The rearrangement uses TRBV2 and TRBJ2-7; TRBD2 aligns across 8 bases. The CDR3 is 14 residues long. The V and J ends lost 6 bases and 0 bases, in that order; junction bases with no gene match: 4. Germline V gene data show CDR1 as SNHLY and CDR2 as FYNNEI. CDR3 region: CASRWREASYEQYF. Written as DNA, the CDR3 is TGTGCCAGCAGGTGGCGGGAGGCCTCCTACGAGCAGTACTTC.

In this sample, this clone turned up once. The CDR3 DNA reads as TGTGCCAGCAGCTTGCTCGGGGGAGCGACGAACACCGGGGAGCTGTTTTTT. This translates into CASSLLGGATNTGELFF. The chain joins TRBV7-2 to TRBJ2-2; D perhaps matches TRBD2 (6 bases). Trimming shortened V by 3 bases and J by 0 bases, and 14 bases separated the two germline ends. Germline CDR1 is SGHTA and CDR2 is FQGNSA. There are 17 residues in the CDR3.